The next 15 T cell receptor beta chains were all read from a single sample in a study of PD-1 blockade in mismatch repair-deficient tumors (dated by TCRdb to about 2017). The meaning of the sample's time point label: peripheral blood 12 weeks after first pembrolizumab dose. The library came from the immunoSEQ multiplex PCR assay. Held by TCRdb, this immuneACCESS table contains in-frame sequences only and omits some clones. Under half of the omission traces to an unresolved V gene where checked; the cause of the rest is unknown. The sample table shows tens of thousands of clones, and roughly 80% are seen once. The ten largest clones add up to under 3% of the sample. The source was peripheral blood, collected 12 weeks after starting pembrolizumab. Every receptor here comes from an adult with mismatch repair-deficient cancer.

The gene calls are TRBV11-3 and TRBJ2-5; 7 nucleotides match TRBD1. The CDR3 is 17 residues long. The V and J ends lost 5 bases and 3 bases, in that order; junction bases with no gene match: 15. CDR1 and CDR2 (germline): SGHNT, YENEEA. Written as DNA, the CDR3 is TGTGCCAGCAGCCCAGTACCCTGGGACAGCCGCGAAGAGACCCAGTACTTC. Its protein is CASSPVPWDSREETQYF.

The J gene is TRBJ2-2, the V gene TRBV19; maybe TRBD2 (6 bases). The V end was cut by 7 bases, the J end by 5 bases, with 11 bases between. The CDR3 is made up of 13 amino acids. Germline V gives CDR1 LNHDA, CDR2 SQIVND (reference sequence). As DNA, the CDR3 is TGTGCCAGTACCCATGCGGGAACCGGGGAGCTGTTTTTT. Its translation: CASTHAGTGELFF.

The rearrangement joins TRBV9 to TRBJ2-5, with 8 bases fitting TRBD2. CDR1 and CDR2 (germline): SGDLS, YYNGEE. V was clipped by 4 bases and J by 4 bases; unmatched bases: 9. This CDR3 comprises 15 residues. CDR3 DNA: TGTGCCAGCAGCCCGGGGGGGAGGGTTAGAGAGACCCAGTACTTC. Protein sequence: CASSPGGRVRETQYF. The full variable domain, rest sourced from reference TRBV9 and TRBJ2-5, is DSGVTQTPKHLITATGQRVTLRCSPRSGDLSVYWYQQSLDQGLQFLIQYYNGEERAKGNILERFSAQQFPDLHSELNLSSLELGDSALYFCASSPGGRVRETQYFGPGTRLLVL.

Only a few counts were recorded for this clone. The rearrangement uses TRBV19 and TRBJ1-2; tentative D call: TRBD1 (6 bases). The CDR3 is 16 amino acids. V was pared by 0 bases and J by 4 bases, with 15 bases between. The germline gives CDR1 LNHDA, CDR2 SQIVND (reference sequence). This chain's CDR3 is CASSIDVRAGVYGYTF. The DNA of the CDR3 is TGTGCCAGTAGTATAGATGTTAGGGCAGGGGTCTATGGCTACACCTTC.

The rearrangement links TRBV5-1 to TRBJ1-1, with TRBD1 identical over 12 bases. The junction had 14 bases not matched to a gene; V was cut back by 5 bases and J by 0 bases. The CDR3 covers 19 residues. Germline lookup yields CDR1 SGHRS and CDR2 YFSETQ. The CDR3 nucleotides are TGCGCCAGCAGTAGAACCGGGACAGGGGGCCCTAATATGAACACTGAAGCTTTCTTT. This codes for CASSRTGTGGPNMNTEAFF.

The chain joins TRBV14 to TRBJ2-2, with TRBD1 as a possible D gene (5 bases). Trimming stripped 1 base from V and 4 bases from J, with 16 bases between. This CDR3 is 17 amino acids long. Germline V gives CDR1 SGHDN, CDR2 FVKESK. CDR3 sequence reads: CASSQARQGMGTGELFF. The CDR3 nucleotides are TGTGCCAGCAGCCAAGCGCGCCAGGGCATGGGCACCGGGGAGCTGTTTTTT.

The chain links TRBV15 to TRBJ2-5; 9 bases are shared with TRBD1. V was clipped by 1 base and J by 2 bases; unmatched bases: 5. Germline CDR1 is LNHNV and CDR2 is YYDKDF (reference sequence). The CDR3 is made up of 16 amino acids. The CDR3 loop is CATSRGQGVNQETQYF. The CDR3, as DNA: TGTGCCACCAGCAGAGGACAGGGGGTGAATCAAGAGACCCAGTACTTC.

This chain joins TRBV10-3 and TRBJ2-1; unclear D gene. V was cut by 0 bases and J by 9 bases, with 9 bases left in between. Germline values: CDR1 ENHRY, CDR2 SYGVKD. The CDR3 is 13 amino acids. CDR3 protein: CAISESVGGEQFF. In DNA, the CDR3 is TGTGCCATCAGTGAGTCAGTAGGCGGTGAGCAGTTCTTC.

J is TRBJ2-5 and V is TRBV7-2, with D possibly matching TRBD1 (6 bases). The closer fit of TRBJ2-7 to the DNA end suggests the J call may be wrong. CDR1 SGHTA and CDR2 FQGNSA come from the germline V gene. The CDR3 has 14 amino acids. The CDR3 region is CASSRDPGAYEQYF. CDR3 in DNA: TGTGCCAGCAGCCGTGATCCAGGGGCCTACGAGCAGTACTTC.

This rearrangement joins TRBV19 to TRBJ2-7; no reliable D call. The CDR3 has 14 amino acids. With 2 bases removed from V and 2 bases from J, the gap between germline ends came to 10 bases. The germline gives CDR1 LNHDA, CDR2 SQIVND (reference sequence). CDR3 in amino acids: CASSISPRTYEQYF. The CDR3 region has the DNA TGTGCCAGTAGTATAAGCCCGAGAACCTACGAGCAGTACTTC.

V and J are TRBV28 and TRBJ2-7; no clear D. Germline V gene lookup returns CDR1 MDHEN and CDR2 SYDVKM. The CDR3 spans 16 residues. Trimming removed 7 bases at V and 5 bases at J, with 24 bases between. The CDR3 protein is CASTNQQISRTDEQYF. The CDR3 DNA sequence: TGTGCCAGCACTAATCAACAGATTTCCCGGACCGACGAGCAGTACTTC.

The V gene is TRBV6-4, the J gene TRBJ2-3; TRBD2 agrees at 7 bases. Germline CDR1 reads MRHNA; CDR2 reads SNTAGT. The CDR3 spans 14 residues. V dropped 2 bases and J dropped 6; count of bases not matched to a gene: 5. CDR3 residues: CASSDQAGSDTQYF. The CDR3 region has the DNA TGTGCCAGCAGTGACCAAGCGGGATCGGATACGCAGTATTTT.

V and J are TRBV5-6 and TRBJ2-7; 7 positions match TRBD1. The CDR3 sequence is 15 residues long. Germline CDR1 is SGHDT and CDR2 is YYEEEE. The V and J ends lost 0 bases and 3 bases, in that order; junction bases with no gene match: 6. For the CDR3, the DNA is TGTGCCAGCAGCTTGGCCGGGACAGCATTCTACGAGCAGTACTTC. This translates into CASSLAGTAFYEQYF.

The J gene is TRBJ2-3, the V gene TRBV9, with D perhaps given as TRBD1 or TRBD2 (5 bases each). The CDR3 is 16 amino acids. The V end was cut by 4 bases, the J end by 0 bases, with 15 bases between. From germline, CDR1 is SGDLS and CDR2 YYNGEE. The CDR3 nucleotides are TGTGCCAGCAGCCCGTTTCGGGGCCAAAGCACAGATACGCAGTATTTT. Encoded protein: CASSPFRGQSTDTQYF.

The V gene is TRBV13, the J gene TRBJ2-1; D is tentatively TRBD1 or TRBD2 (5 bases each). This CDR3 has 14 residues. Germline values: CDR1 PRHDT, CDR2 FYEKMQ (reference sequence). The CDR3 spells CATTGTNSYNEQFF. DNA of the CDR3: TGTGCTACGACGGGGACCAACTCCTACAATGAGCAGTTCTTC.